Below, 18 T cell receptor beta chains from the same sample are listed, as sequenced in a study of blood T cell repertoires in COVID-19. Produced via immunoSEQ multiplex PCR; TCRdb's table is partial and in-frame only. Here the sample spans approximately 40,000 clones, 91% being singletons. Sequenced input: peripheral blood. These receptors were obtained from a woman over 75 with acute or convalescent COVID-19.

The chain employs TRBV10-3 and TRBJ1-3, with TRBD1 identical over 7 bases. CDR1 ENHRY and CDR2 SYGVKD come from the germline V gene. The ends lost 10 bases at V and 0 bases at J; junction bases unmatched: 3. The CDR3 covers 13 residues. The CDR3 spells CATRDSSGNTIYF. The CDR3 DNA follows: TGTGCCACGCGGGACAGCTCTGGAAACACCATATATTTT.

The chain couples TRBV5-5 to TRBJ2-3, with D maybe TRBD2 (6 bases). Germline CDR1 SGHKS, CDR2 YYEKEE (reference sequence). The V end was cut by 4 bases, the J end by 0 bases, with 15 bases between. The CDR3 has 16 amino acids. This CDR3 is CASSPTGGASTDTQYF. The CDR3 coding sequence is TGTGCCAGCAGCCCAACGGGCGGGGCTAGCACAGATACGCAGTATTTT.

The chain has TRBV19 and TRBJ1-5; no clear D. V lost 3 bases and J 7 bases, leaving 7 bases between the germline ends. The CDR3 extends over 12 amino acids. The germline V gene has CDR1 LNHDA and CDR2 SQIVND (reference sequence). CDR3 sequence reads: CASSIPSQPQHF. In DNA form, the CDR3 reads TGTGCCAGTAGTATCCCGTCCCAGCCCCAGCATTTT.

This chain uses TRBV5-5 with TRBJ2-7; 9 bases fit TRBD1. With V trimmed by 4 bases and J by 5 bases, 10 bases remained unmatched. The V gene's germline CDR1 is SGHKS and CDR2 YYEKEE (reference sequence). CDR3 length: 15 residues. CDR3 residues: CASSHPDRGKHEQYF. DNA for the CDR3: TGTGCCAGCAGCCACCCGGACAGGGGTAAACACGAGCAGTACTTC.

This rearrangement joins TRBV30 to TRBJ2-3; tentatively, D is TRBD1 (5 bases). The CDR3 totals 14 residues. Germline CDR1 GTSNPN, CDR2 SVGIG (reference sequence). The germline V and J ends were trimmed by 4 bases and 0 bases, with 11 bases remaining between them. CDR3 nucleotides: TGTGCCTGGACCCCGGACACAAGCACAGATACGCAGTATTTT. Translation gives CAWTPDTSTDTQYF.

The table lists this clone with a count of one. The chain couples TRBV3-1 (or the pseudogene TRBV3-2) to TRBJ1-2; no clear D gene. Deletions cut 2 bases from V and 7 bases from J, with 11 bases between. The CDR3 contains 13 residues. CDR1 and CDR2 from the germline V gene are LGHDT and YNNKEL (reference sequence). Written as DNA, the CDR3 is TGTGCCAGCAGCCAATCGGGAGGGATTGGCTACACCTTC. Its protein is CASSQSGGIGYTF.

The chain is built from TRBV3-1 (or the pseudogene TRBV3-2) and TRBJ2-7, with D possibly TRBD1 on 6 matching bases. The CDR3 covers 14 residues. The V gene's germline CDR1 is LGHDT and CDR2 YNNKEL (reference sequence). V was cut by 1 base and J by 6 bases, with 13 bases left in between. Written as DNA, the CDR3 is TGTGCCAGCAGCCAAGCCGGCCCAGGGGCCGAGCAGTACTTC. Amino acid sequence: CASSQAGPGAEQYF.

The chain carries TRBV10-3 and TRBJ1-1; 8 positions agree with TRBD1. From germline, CDR1 is ENHRY and CDR2 SYGVKD. The V segment lost 11 bases and the J segment 4 bases; nucleotides outside the gene matches: 12. CDR3 size: 14 residues. The DNA of the CDR3 is TGTGCCGTCCGGGCGGGACAGGACAGCACTGAAGCTTTCTTT. This encodes CAVRAGQDSTEAFF.

The chain links TRBV30 to TRBJ1-4; a possible D gene is TRBD1 (5 bases). Germline V gene sequence: CDR1 GTSNPN, CDR2 SVGIG (reference sequence). The V end was cut by 1 base, the J end by 2 bases, with 14 bases between. The CDR3 runs 16 residues. The CDR3 DNA reads TGTGCCTGGAGTGGTCAGGGAGGATCGACTAATGAAAAACTGTTTTTT. This codes for CAWSGQGGSTNEKLFF.

The chain uses TRBV7-2 and TRBJ2-5; weak D call: TRBD1 (6 bases). This CDR3 comprises 15 residues. V was trimmed by 3 bases and J by 6 bases, leaving 17 bases between them. Per germline, CDR1 SGHTA and CDR2 FQGNSA. DNA for the CDR3: TGTGCCAGCAGCTTGGACGGACAGATCGGGAAGACCCAGTACTTC. It yields the protein CASSLDGQIGKTQYF.

V usage is TRBV3-1 (or the pseudogene TRBV3-2) and J usage is TRBJ2-7; D is possibly TRBD2 (5 bases). The CDR3 runs to 16 residues. Trimming stripped 2 bases from V and 3 bases from J, with 17 bases between. CDR1 and CDR2 (germline): LGHDT, YNNKEL (reference sequence). CDR3 region: CASSQSAWGERYEQYF. DNA for the CDR3: TGTGCCAGCAGCCAATCCGCGTGGGGAGAACGCTACGAGCAGTACTTC.

This clone has only one observation. This rearrangement joins TRBV2 to TRBJ1-1; TRBD1 agrees at 7 bases. The CDR3 loop spans 17 amino acids. Germline values: CDR1 SNHLY, CDR2 FYNNEI. The V and J ends lost 0 bases and 2 bases, in that order; junction bases with no gene match: 9. CDR3 sequence: CASSEASPGQTNTEAFF. As DNA, the CDR3 is TGTGCCAGCAGTGAAGCTTCCCCGGGACAGACTAACACTGAAGCTTTCTTT.

The chain joins TRBV6-6 to TRBJ1-1; no clear D gene. Looked up from germline, CDR1 is MNHNY and CDR2 is SVGAGI (reference sequence). The V and J ends lost 0 bases and 8 bases respectively, with 10 bases between them. This CDR3 is 13 amino acids long. CDR3 sequence reads: CASSYSASIEAFF. The CDR3 nucleotides are TGTGCCAGCAGTTACTCAGCCTCCATAGAAGCTTTCTTT.

The genes are TRBV3-1 (or the pseudogene TRBV3-2) and TRBJ1-2, with D hard to call. This CDR3 has 13 amino acids. V was shortened by 0 bases and J by 3 bases, with 5 bases between the two germline ends. CDR1 LGHDT and CDR2 YNNKEL come from the germline V gene (reference sequence). CDR3 sequence: CASSQDVDYGYTF. The CDR3 bases are TGTGCCAGCAGCCAAGATGTAGACTATGGCTACACCTTC.

The V call is TRBV6-6, the J call TRBJ1-3; D is ambiguous. The ends were cut back, 2 bases at V and 0 bases at J, with 8 bases in the middle. The CDR3 has 15 amino acids. The germline gives CDR1 MNHNY, CDR2 SVGAGI (reference sequence). CDR3 DNA: TGTGCCAGCAGTTACGCCGTCAGCTCTGGAAACACCATATATTTT. Protein sequence: CASSYAVSSGNTIYF.

The V gene is TRBV9, the J gene TRBJ1-3; tentatively, D is TRBD1 (6 bases). Germline CDR1 and CDR2: SGDLS and YYNGEE. Trimming cost V 4 bases and J 2 bases, with 16 bases left between them. There are 16 residues in the CDR3. The CDR3 sequence: CASSFTTGSAGNTIYF. CDR3 coding DNA: TGTGCCAGCAGCTTCACAACAGGGTCCGCTGGAAACACCATATATTTT.

The rearrangement joins TRBV27 to TRBJ1-5, with D uncertain. Between the trimmed V and J ends, which lost 3 bases and 5 bases, there was a span of 8 bases. Germline V gene sequence: CDR1 MNHEY, CDR2 SMNVEV (reference sequence). CDR3 length: 13 amino acids. The DNA of the CDR3 is TGTGCCAGCAGTTTCGACGGAGATCAGCCCCAGCATTTT. Amino acids: CASSFDGDQPQHF.

The rearrangement links TRBV5-4 to TRBJ2-7; tentatively, D is TRBD1 (5 bases). The CDR3 totals 14 residues. Germline lookup yields CDR1 SGHNT and CDR2 YYREEE (reference sequence). Trimming removed 3 bases from V and 3 bases from J, with 13 bases in between. CDR3 protein: CASSSQGSNYEQYF. The DNA of the CDR3 is TGTGCCAGCAGCTCCCAGGGATCTAACTACGAGCAGTACTTC.